The text below deals with one T cell receptor beta chain. Its antigen is unidentified. The CDR3 covers 13 residues. The V gene lost 1 base and the J gene lost 8 bases, with 11 bases spanning the gap. The library targeted TCRbeta and was prepared with unique molecular identifiers. TCRdb used MiXCR to reprocess the PCR reads, holding one entry per CDR3 protein. The profile covers 500,000 to 600,000 distinct CDR3 sequences, with 25% to 30% appearing a single time and around a third taken by the ten largest. This entry comes from a study of T-cell reconstitution after alpha-beta-depleted transplantation in children. Study conclusions and caveats: Two months or so post-transplant, alpha-beta T cells reportedly derived from several hundred expanded graft clones. The study traced high day-60 TCRbeta diversity in some patients to surviving recipient T cells and thymic progenitors. The main origin of T-cell counts and diversity one year after transplant was newly produced T cells.

The TCR sequence derives from a boy younger than two with Wiskott-Aldrich syndrome, due to receive a stem cell transplant. The sequences come from PBMCs, collected before TCRalphabeta/CD19-depleted stem cell transplant. This chain uses TRBV12-3 or TRBV12-4 with TRBJ1-1, with a weak D call TRBD1 (5 bases). CDR3 DNA sequence: TGTGCCAGCAGTTTAGGGTCGACAGCCGAAGCTTTCTTT. This gives the protein CASSLGSTAEAFF.